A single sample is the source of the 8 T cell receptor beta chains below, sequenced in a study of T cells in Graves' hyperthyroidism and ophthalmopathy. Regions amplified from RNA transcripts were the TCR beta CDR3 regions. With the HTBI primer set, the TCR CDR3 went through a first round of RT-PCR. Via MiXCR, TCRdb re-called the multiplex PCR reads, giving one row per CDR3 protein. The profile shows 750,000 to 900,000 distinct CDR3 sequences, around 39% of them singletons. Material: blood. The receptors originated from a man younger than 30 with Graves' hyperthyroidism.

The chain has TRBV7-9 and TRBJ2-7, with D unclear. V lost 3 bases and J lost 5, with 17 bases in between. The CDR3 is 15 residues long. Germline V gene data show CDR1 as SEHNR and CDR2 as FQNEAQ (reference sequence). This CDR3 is CASSFGGARLDEQYF. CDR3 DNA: TGTGCCAGCAGCTTCGGCGGTGCCCGCCTAGACGAGCAGTACTTC.

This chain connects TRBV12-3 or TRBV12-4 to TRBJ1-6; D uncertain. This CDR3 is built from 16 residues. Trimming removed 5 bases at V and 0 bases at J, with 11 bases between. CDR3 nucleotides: TGTGCCAGCAGTCCCATCCCGGGCTCCTATAATTCACCCCTCCACTTT. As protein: CASSPIPGSYNSPLHF.

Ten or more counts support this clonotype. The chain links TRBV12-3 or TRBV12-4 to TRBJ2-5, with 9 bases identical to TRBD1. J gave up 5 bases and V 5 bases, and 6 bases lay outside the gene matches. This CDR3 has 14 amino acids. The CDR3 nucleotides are TGTGCCAGCAGTCCAACAGGGGGCTGGGAGACCCAGTACTTC. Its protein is CASSPTGGWETQYF.

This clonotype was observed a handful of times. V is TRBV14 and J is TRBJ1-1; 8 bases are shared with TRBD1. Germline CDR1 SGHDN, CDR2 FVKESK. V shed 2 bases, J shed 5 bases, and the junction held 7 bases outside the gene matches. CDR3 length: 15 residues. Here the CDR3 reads CASSQMQGAGTEAFF. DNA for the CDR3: TGTGCCAGCAGCCAAATGCAGGGGGCTGGAACTGAAGCTTTCTTT.

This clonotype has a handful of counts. The CDR3 protein is CSASGVQTGELFF. CDR3 bases: TGCAGTGCTTCGGGGGTTCAGACCGGGGAGCTGTTTTTT. The chain recombines TRBV20-1 with TRBJ2-2; D might be TRBD2 (6 bases). The length of the CDR3 is 13 residues. Trimming removed 5 bases at V and 5 bases at J, with 12 bases between. Germline CDR1 and CDR2: DFQATT and SNEGSKA (reference sequence).

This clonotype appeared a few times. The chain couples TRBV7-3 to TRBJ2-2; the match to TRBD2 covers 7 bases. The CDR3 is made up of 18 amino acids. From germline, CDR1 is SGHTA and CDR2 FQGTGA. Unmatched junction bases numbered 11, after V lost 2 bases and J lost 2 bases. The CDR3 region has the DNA TGTGCCAGCAGCTTATGGCCGGGAGGCCGGGTAAACACCGGGGAGCTGTTTTTT. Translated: CASSLWPGGRVNTGELFF.

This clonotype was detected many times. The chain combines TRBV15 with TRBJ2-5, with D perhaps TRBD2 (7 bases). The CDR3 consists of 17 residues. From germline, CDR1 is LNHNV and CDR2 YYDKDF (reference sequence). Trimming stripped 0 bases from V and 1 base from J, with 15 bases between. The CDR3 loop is CATSRDLEGGSQETQYF. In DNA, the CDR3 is TGTGCCACCAGCAGAGATCTCGAGGGGGGGTCCCAAGAGACCCAGTACTTC.

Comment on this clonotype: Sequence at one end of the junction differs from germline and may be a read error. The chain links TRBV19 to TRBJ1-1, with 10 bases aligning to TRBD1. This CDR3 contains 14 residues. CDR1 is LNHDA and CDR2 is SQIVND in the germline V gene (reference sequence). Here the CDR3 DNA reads TGTGCCAGTAGTGCCGAAGGACAGGGGGTTAGCGCTTCCTTT. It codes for CASSAEGQGVSASF.